This passage covers 10 T cell receptor beta chains from one sample sequenced in a study of blood T cell repertoires in COVID-19. Produced via immunoSEQ multiplex PCR; TCRdb's table is partial and in-frame only. The sample contains under 300,000 clones, roughly nine tenths of which appear only once. The source material was peripheral blood. These TCRs come from a man in his 60s with acute or convalescent COVID-19.

This clone appeared once. The chain has TRBV24-1 and TRBJ2-2; 8 nucleotides match TRBD2. V was pared by 3 bases and J by 0 bases, with 11 bases of the junction left unmatched. Looked up from germline, CDR1 is KGHDR and CDR2 is SFDVKD. The CDR3 consists of 19 residues. The CDR3 region is CATSDQAIGRGANTGELFF. CDR3 bases: TGTGCCACCAGTGATCAAGCTATCGGGCGGGGGGCGAACACCGGGGAGCTGTTTTTT.

J is TRBJ2-7 and V is TRBV7-6; 8 bases agree with TRBD2. Germline V gene sequence: CDR1 SGHVS, CDR2 FNYEAQ. This CDR3 is built from 14 residues. Unmatched junction bases numbered 6, after V lost 5 bases and J lost 3 bases. CDR3 sequence reads: CASSRGSGIYEQYF. The CDR3 DNA follows: TGTGCCAGCAGCAGAGGTAGCGGGATCTACGAGCAGTACTTC.

This clone was detected a few times. This chain uses TRBV7-9 with TRBJ2-1; TRBD2 agrees at 12 bases. The CDR3 runs 18 residues. Unmatched junction bases numbered 14, after V lost 5 bases and J lost 6 bases. CDR1 is SEHNR, CDR2 FQNEAQ, per germline (reference sequence). The CDR3 loop reads CASSGRVTSGRNSNEQFF. In nucleotides, the CDR3 is TGTGCCAGCAGCGGTCGTGTGACTAGCGGGAGAAACTCCAATGAGCAGTTCTTC.

The chain has TRBV6-5 and TRBJ2-5; 10 bases are a match to TRBD2. The V and J ends lost 0 bases and 0 bases, in that order; junction bases with no gene match: 1. Germline-derived CDR1 and CDR2 are MNHEY and SVGAGI. The CDR3 is 16 residues long. CDR3 nucleotides: TGTGCCAGCAGTTACTCTACTAGCGGGGACCAAGAGACCCAGTACTTC. It is translated as CASSYSTSGDQETQYF.

The CDR3 nucleotides read TGTGCCAGCAGCCCCCTAGGCTATGGCTACACCTTC. Translated: CASSPLGYGYTF. The gene calls are TRBV6-2 or TRBV6-3 and TRBJ1-2; D unclear. Germline CDR1 and CDR2: MNHEY and SVGEGT. V gave up 6 bases and J gave up 4 bases, with 9 bases separating them. CDR3 length equals 12 residues.

This clone was detected a few times. The chain employs TRBV24-1 and TRBJ2-5, with D possibly TRBD1 on 6 matching bases. Trimming took off 4 bases at V and 0 bases at J, with 17 bases between the two ends. Germline CDR1 is KGHDR and CDR2 is SFDVKD. The CDR3 extends over 17 amino acids. As DNA, the CDR3 is TGTGCCACCAGTGAAACTCGCAGGGGCCCGTACCAAGAGACCCAGTACTTC. Protein sequence: CATSETRRGPYQETQYF.

The V gene is TRBV14, the J gene TRBJ2-4, with 9 bases aligning to TRBD2. V dropped 2 bases and J dropped 4; count of bases not matched to a gene: 12. Looked up from germline, CDR1 is SGHDN and CDR2 is FVKESK. The CDR3 totals 18 residues. Here the CDR3 DNA reads TGTGCCAGCAGCCAACCATGCGGGAGGGGGGACGGGAAAAACATTCAGTACTTC. Residues: CASSQPCGRGDGKNIQYF.

The chain is built from TRBV19 and TRBJ2-5; 10 bases match TRBD1. The J segment lost 3 bases and the V segment lost 7 bases, leaving 8 bases of the junction unmatched. The length of the CDR3 is 15 residues. Germline V gene lookup returns CDR1 LNHDA and CDR2 SQIVND (reference sequence). CDR3: CASTRWTGGKETQYF. CDR3 nucleotide sequence: TGTGCCAGTACTAGGTGGACAGGGGGAAAAGAGACCCAGTACTTC. Full variable domain (outside the CDR3, taken from reference TRBV19 and TRBJ2-5): DGGITQSPKYLFRKEGQNVTLSCEQNLNHDAMYWYRQDPGQGLRLIYYSQIVNDFQKGDIAEGYSVSREKKESFPLTVTSAQKNPTAFYLCASTRWTGGKETQYFGPGTRLLVL.

This clone has a single count. The chain is built from TRBV6-5 and TRBJ2-2, with a weak D call TRBD1 (6 bases). Germline lookup yields CDR1 MNHEY and CDR2 SVGAGI. The CDR3 contains 14 residues. Trimming took 7 bases from V and 2 from J, leaving 11 bases between them. CDR3 amino acids: CASTRDTNTGELFF. CDR3 nucleotides: TGTGCCAGCACCCGGGACACAAACACCGGGGAGCTGTTTTTT.

The chain employs TRBV5-6 and TRBJ2-3; 10 bases agree with TRBD2. The CDR3 sequence is 16 residues long. CDR1 is SGHDT and CDR2 is YYEEEE in the germline V gene. The J segment lost 0 bases and the V segment lost 4 bases, leaving 5 bases of the junction unmatched. The CDR3: CASSAGLAFSTDTQYF. CDR3 bases: TGTGCCAGCAGCGCGGGACTAGCGTTCAGCACAGATACGCAGTATTTT.